This is a list of T cell receptor beta chains from one sample in a study of CD8 T cells in ankylosing spondylitis. TCRdb fed the 5' RACE reads into MiXCR, producing one record per CDR3 protein. The sample holds 400,000 or so distinct CDR3 sequences; 20% to 30% are singletons and the top ten take 0.89%. The material sequenced was blood, either unsorted or a sorted T cell fraction (not recorded which). The receptors come from a male donor with ankylosing spondylitis. CDR3s include the opening cysteine and the closing phenylalanine or tryptophan. D genes are given only for firm matches. For some rows the clone size is stated as once, few or many, or as a class when expanded; others skip it.

CDR3,DNA,V,D,size,J
CASSQGANNQPQHF,TGTGCCAGCTCACAGGGGGCGAACAATCAGCCCCAGCATTTT,TRBV18,TRBD1,few,TRBJ1-5
CASSLPWSGKKDTQYF,TGTGCCAGCAGTCTCCCGTGGTCCGGGAAAAAGGATACGCAGTATTTT,TRBV12-3/TRBV12-4,NA,few,TRBJ2-3
CASSPGQAGEKTQYF,TGTGCCAGCTCACCCGGACAGGCCGGGGAGAAGACCCAGTACTTC,TRBV18,TRBD1,NA,TRBJ2-5
CASSLLAGTDYNEQFF,TGTGCCAGCAGCTTATTAGCCGGGACAGACTACAATGAGCAGTTCTTC,TRBV3-1,TRBD1,few,TRBJ2-1
CASSEGSGILTQYF,TGTGCCAGCAGTGAAGGTTCGGGGATCCTCACTCAGTACTTC,TRBV2,NA,NA,TRBJ2-4
CASSAFTGGYDQETQYF,TGTGCCAGCAGTGCCTTCACAGGGGGCTATGACCAAGAGACCCAGTACTTC,TRBV25-1,TRBD1,NA,TRBJ2-5
CATSDLQGDTGELFF,TGTGCCACCAGTGATTTGCAGGGGGACACCGGGGAGCTGTTTTTT,TRBV24-1,TRBD1,NA,TRBJ2-2
CASSQDRDLKNEQFF,TGTGCCAGCAGCCAAGATCGGGACCTAAAAAATGAGCAGTTCTTC,TRBV3-1,NA,few,TRBJ2-1
CASSLRFGETYEQYF,TGTGCCAGCAGCTTGCGTTTCGGCGAGACCTACGAGCAGTACTTC,TRBV5-5,NA,few,TRBJ2-7
CASSPAGQGVNEQFF,TGCGCCAGCAGCCCAGCTGGACAGGGGGTCAATGAGCAGTTCTTC,TRBV5-1,TRBD1,many,TRBJ2-1
CASSPGLHYNEQFF,TGTGCCAGCAGCCCGGGACTCCACTACAATGAGCAGTTCTTC,TRBV14,NA,NA,TRBJ2-1
CASSTRTGWDEQFF,TGTGCCAGCAGCACCCGGACAGGGTGGGATGAGCAGTTCTTC,TRBV7-2,TRBD1,NA,TRBJ2-1
CSAREWDRGTGELFF,TGCAGTGCTAGAGAATGGGACAGGGGGACCGGGGAGCTGTTTTTT,TRBV20-1,TRBD1,few,TRBJ2-2
CASSYVAGEAGELFF,TGTGCCAGTAGTTACGTAGCGGGAGAGGCCGGGGAGCTGTTTTTT,TRBV19,TRBD2,NA,TRBJ2-2
CASSLEVAVGYTF,TGTGCCAGCAGCCTAGAGGTAGCAGTCGGCTACACCTTC,TRBV11-2,NA,NA,TRBJ1-2
CASSAPGQGSAAFF,TGTGCCAGCAGTGCCCCGGGACAGGGGTCAGCGGCTTTCTTT,TRBV28,TRBD1,many,TRBJ1-1
CATSAWTGEAFF,TGTGCCACCAGTGCCTGGACAGGTGAAGCTTTCTTT,TRBV24-1,TRBD1,NA,TRBJ1-1
CASSSGTSAQETQYF,TGTGCCAGCAGCTCCGGGACTAGCGCACAAGAGACCCAGTACTTC,TRBV7-9,TRBD2,few,TRBJ2-5
CSAVSETGETGELFF,TGCAGTGCAGTATCCGAGACCGGGGAGACCGGGGAGCTGTTTTTT,TRBV20-1,NA,many,TRBJ2-2
CAISGSPGTSGRAGEQFF,TGTGCCATCAGTGGCTCCCCCGGGACTAGCGGGAGAGCAGGTGAGCAGTTCTTC,TRBV10-3,TRBD2,NA,TRBJ2-1
CASSIDRGGNQPQHF,TGTGCCAGCAGCATCGACAGGGGTGGCAATCAGCCCCAGCATTTT,TRBV7-2,TRBD1,NA,TRBJ1-5
CASSLGDRLNQPQHF,TGTGCCAGCAGCTTAGGGGACAGACTCAATCAGCCCCAGCATTTT,TRBV7-9,TRBD1,many,TRBJ1-5
CSASQGRESQHF,TGCAGTGCTAGCCAGGGACGTGAGTCCCAGCATTTT,TRBV20-1,NA,NA,TRBJ1-5
CASNWAGRETQYF,TGTGCCAGCAACTGGGCCGGCAGAGAGACCCAGTACTTC,TRBV6-2/TRBV6-3,NA,NA,TRBJ2-5
CSAHRSLVPNTEAFF,TGCAGTGCTCACAGGAGTTTAGTCCCGAACACTGAAGCTTTCTTT,TRBV20-1,NA,NA,TRBJ1-1
CAISEPGTGDGNTIYF,TGTGCCATCAGTGAACCAGGGACAGGGGATGGAAACACCATATATTTT,TRBV10-3,TRBD1,few,TRBJ1-3
CASSRTTSGQETQYF,TGCGCCAGCAGCCGGACAACTAGCGGACAAGAGACCCAGTACTTC,TRBV4-1,TRBD2,few,TRBJ2-5
CATSVTGGWTQYF,TGTGCCACCAGTGTAACAGGTGGTTGGACCCAGTACTTC,TRBV24-1,NA,NA,TRBJ2-5